This is a list of T cell receptor beta chains from one sample in a study of siplizumab effects on memory and regulatory T cells. Assay: immunoSEQ multiplex PCR; the TCRdb copy retains only in-frame clones and omits some. Of 120,000 or so clones in the sample, over 85% were seen once. Sequencing was carried out using CD4+ T cells sorted from blood. The receptor set was obtained from a human donor in good health. CDR3s leave out the opening cysteine and the closing phenylalanine or tryptophan. A D gene is named only where the DNA matches it firmly.

>TRBV10-3|-|13
AISEGGQLNEKLF
>TRBV6-6|TRBD1|12
ASRRTGVIAEAF
>TRBV6-5|-|10
ASSSDSETQY
>TRBV27|TRBD2|15
ASRARKGLAGRNEQF
>TRBV7-9|-|12
ASILQGSYNEQF
>TRBV16|-|12
ASSQAGMNTEAF
>TRBV6-1|-|13
ASRLTGTVGGELF
>TRBV15|-|15
ATSRAEGGGAPYGYT
>TRBV27|-|12
ASSRRHGLQPQH
>TRBV19|TRBD2|13
ASRLAGGVNNEQF
>TRBV19|TRBD1|9
ASQDRVGYT
>TRBV6-6|TRBD2|12
ASSAPAGGYEQY
>TRBV19|-|14
ASSMGNGGQAETQY
>TRBV7-9|-|12
ASGQAASSYEQY
>TRBV5-1|TRBD2|14
ASRLAGGPVTGELF
>TRBV27|-|18
ASSLAYGRTAFSGANVLT
>TRBV5-3|TRBD2|16
ARSTGLAGAFEHRGAV
>TRBV7-8|-|14
ASSAERGRSNQPQH
>TRBV19|TRBD2|14
ASSRGGAGGTNEQF
>TRBV5-1|TRBD1|15
ASSPVTGGLANYGYT
>TRBV7-6|-|12
ASSSHLHTDTQY
>TRBV6-1|TRBD2|15
ASSEGAPTSGYNEQF
>TRBV28|TRBD2|16
ASSSGLAGGTSTDTQY
>TRBV29-1|TRBD1|10
SGGGQGYEAF
>TRBV11-3|-|13
ASSFTGLEAGEAF
>TRBV27|-|9
ASSSRGRQY
>TRBV10-1|-|15
ASSESLATGSTDTQY
>TRBV5-4|-|12
ASSLRANTGELF
>TRBV6-6|TRBD1|13
ASSHPGQGNYEQY
>TRBV6-1|-|13
ASSEQYNSGNTIY
>TRBV4-1|-|14
ASSQGRGSYNSPLH
>TRBV7-9|-|12
ASSLVGDSNIQY
>TRBV7-9|-|14
ASSLDRRASTDTQY
>TRBV5-1|-|12
ASSQQQGSGELF
>TRBV18|TRBD1|13
ASSPQGQISYEQY
>TRBV6-5|-|11
ASSYSINYGYT
>TRBV5-1|-|11
ASSLPDQGEAF
>TRBV5-6|TRBD1|10
ASRQGIYEQY
>TRBV5-1|TRBD1|12
ASSLGGPQETQY
>TRBV27|-|11
ASSLRENKPQH